The 25 T cell receptor beta chains below all came from one sample that was sequenced in a study of OX40 agonist ivuxolimab in advanced cancers. Some clones are missing from TCRdb's copy, which holds only in-frame ones; the method was immunoSEQ multiplex PCR. This sample has over 100,000 clones, with 85% to 95% found just once. Here the sequenced sample was CD4+ or CD8+ T cells sorted from blood, taken in a trial of the OX40 agonist ivuxolimab. The receptors here all came from an adult with an advanced solid tumor such as melanoma, head and neck, liver or kidney cancer.

The V and J genes are TRBV2 and TRBJ2-3, with 7 nucleotides matching TRBD2. From germline, CDR1 is SNHLY and CDR2 FYNNEI. V shed 6 bases, J shed 9 bases, and the junction held 9 bases outside the gene matches. The CDR3 runs 13 residues. CDR3 protein: CASRLNPGLTQYF. The CDR3 DNA sequence: TGTGCCAGCAGGCTTAATCCGGGACTAACGCAGTATTTT.

The chain carries TRBV11-3 and TRBJ2-5; D is perhaps TRBD2 (5 bases). V lost 5 bases and J lost 3, with 10 bases in between. The germline gives CDR1 SGHNT, CDR2 YENEEA. This CDR3 is 13 amino acids long. This CDR3 reads CASSGGPEETQYF. Here the CDR3 DNA reads TGTGCCAGCAGCGGAGGCCCCGAAGAGACCCAGTACTTC.

The chain joins TRBV11-1 to TRBJ2-3; D might be TRBD1 or TRBD2, each matching 6 bases. CDR3 length: 15 amino acids. Trimming shortened V by 5 bases and J by 4 bases, and 16 bases separated the two germline ends. Germline assignment: CDR1 SGHAT and CDR2 FQDESV (reference sequence). CDR3 DNA: TGTGCCAGCAGCCTACAGGGACTCCCCGCAGATACGCAGTATTTT. Its translation: CASSLQGLPADTQYF.

This chain links TRBV7-8 with TRBJ2-3; 13 bases line up with TRBD2. CDR1 and CDR2 from the germline V gene are SGHVS and FQNEAQ. Germline trimming cut 3 bases from V and 2 bases from J; bases unmatched to any gene: 5. CDR3 size: 17 residues. CDR3 DNA: TGTGCCAGCAGCTTCCCGACTAGCGGGAGGAACACAGATACGCAGTATTTT. Translated: CASSFPTSGRNTDTQYF. The full variable domain, completed using reference TRBV7-8 and TRBJ2-3, is GAGVSQSPRYKVAKRGQDVALRCDPISGHVSLFWYQQALGQGPEFLTYFQNEAQLDKSGLPSDRFFAERPEGSVSTLKIQRTQQEDSAVYLCASSFPTSGRNTDTQYFGPGTRLTVL.

The V and J genes are TRBV29-1 and TRBJ2-7; 12 positions match TRBD2. J gave up 7 bases and V 7 bases, and 8 bases lay outside the gene matches. The germline V gene encodes CDR1 SQVTM and CDR2 ANQGSEA. The CDR3 has 13 amino acids. CDR3 sequence reads: CSAGLAGLGEQYF. The CDR3 DNA reads as TGCAGCGCCGGACTAGCGGGACTCGGGGAGCAGTACTTC.

This clone was seen a handful of times. The chain recombines TRBV7-2 with TRBJ2-1; D gene uncertain. The V end was cut by 5 bases, the J end by 12 bases, with 23 bases between. This CDR3 comprises 15 residues. The germline CDR1 and CDR2 sequences are SGHTA and FQGNSA. CDR3 protein: CASSPSAHASGAQFF. The DNA of the CDR3 is TGTGCCAGCAGCCCAAGTGCCCATGCCTCGGGTGCGCAGTTCTTC. The full variable domain, its missing parts supplied by reference TRBV7-2 and TRBJ2-1, is GAGVSQSPSNKVTEKGKDVELRCDPISGHTALYWYRQSLGQGLEFLIYFQGNSAPDKSGLPSDRFSAERTGGSVSTLTIQRTQQEDSAVYLCASSPSAHASGAQFFGPGTRLTVL.

The rearrangement uses TRBV5-6 and TRBJ2-5; no clear D. Germline V gene sequence: CDR1 SGHDT, CDR2 YYEEEE. V shed 2 bases and J shed 5 bases, with 7 bases lying between them. The CDR3 contains 12 residues. CDR3: CASSLLGETQYF. The DNA for the CDR3 is TGTGCCAGCAGCTTACTGGGGGAGACCCAGTACTTC.

The rearrangement links TRBV11-2 to TRBJ2-1; D is possibly TRBD1 (6 bases). Germline V lookup: CDR1 SGHAT, CDR2 FQNNGV. The CDR3 runs 16 residues. The V and J ends lost 0 bases and 8 bases respectively, with 17 bases between them. CDR3 DNA: TGTGCCAGCAGCTTAGACCAGGGGCCGGCGGGCTATGAGCAGTTCTTC. It translates to CASSLDQGPAGYEQFF.

V gene TRBV6-5 combines with J gene TRBJ2-7; possibly TRBD1 for D (6 bases). CDR1 MNHEY and CDR2 SVGAGI come from the germline V gene. The CDR3 runs 13 residues. With 6 bases removed from V and 7 bases from J, the gap between germline ends came to 16 bases. The CDR3, as DNA: TGTGCCAGCAGCCTAAGGGGGTTTAGGGAGCAGTACTTC. It is translated as CASSLRGFREQYF.

The V gene is TRBV11-3, the J gene TRBJ2-5, with 10 nucleotides matching TRBD2. The CDR3 consists of 14 residues. V was pared by 4 bases and J by 2 bases, with 1 base of the junction left unmatched. CDR1 is SGHNT, CDR2 YENEEA, per germline. CDR3 DNA sequence: TGTGCCAGCAGCTATAGCGGGGGGCAAGAGACCCAGTACTTC. Amino acids: CASSYSGGQETQYF.

CDR3 residues: CSAQGPAGYTF. The CDR3 DNA reads TGCAGTGCTCAGGGGCCCGCTGGCTACACCTTC. The rearrangement uses TRBV20-1 and TRBJ1-2; the D gene is possibly TRBD1 (6 bases). Germline V lookup: CDR1 DFQATT, CDR2 SNEGSKA (reference sequence). The CDR3 extends over 11 amino acids. V was cut by 5 bases and J by 7 bases, with 11 bases left in between.

This clone was recorded only once. The chain recombines TRBV7-8 with TRBJ1-6; no clear D gene. CDR3 length: 14 amino acids. Trimming pared 2 bases from V and 2 bases from J, leaving 4 bases between. The germline CDR1 and CDR2 sequences are SGHVS and FQNEAQ. This CDR3 is CASSLKAYNSPLHF. The CDR3 DNA reads as TGTGCCAGCAGCTTAAAGGCCTATAATTCACCCCTCCACTTT. Full variable domain (rest looked up from reference TRBV7-8 and TRBJ1-6): GAGVSQSPRYKVAKRGQDVALRCDPISGHVSLFWYQQALGQGPEFLTYFQNEAQLDKSGLPSDRFFAERPEGSVSTLKIQRTQQEDSAVYLCASSLKAYNSPLHFGNGTRLTVT.

This rearrangement joins TRBV4-1 to TRBJ2-3; 10 bases agree with TRBD2. The CDR3 covers 19 residues. After removal of 1 base from V and 1 base from J, the junction contained 11 bases not matched to a gene. CDR1 is MGHRA, CDR2 YSYEKL, per germline. The CDR3 nucleotides read TGCGCCAGCAGCCAAGGAGGAGCGGGGGGGCCACTAGGCACAGATACGCAGTATTTT. As protein: CASSQGGAGGPLGTDTQYF.

This sequence joins TRBV7-2 and TRBJ1-3; D is perhaps TRBD1 (5 bases). From germline, CDR1 is SGHTA and CDR2 FQGNSA. V was shortened by 6 bases and J by 4 bases, with 13 bases between the two germline ends. This CDR3 is built from 14 residues. The CDR3 loop is CASRLQGWGNTIYF. The CDR3 DNA reads TGTGCCAGCAGGCTTCAGGGCTGGGGAAACACCATATATTTT.

This sequence joins TRBV19 and TRBJ2-2, with D uncertain. Germline CDR1 LNHDA, CDR2 SQIVND (reference sequence). V lost 9 bases and J lost 5, with 16 bases in between. The CDR3 sequence is 14 residues long. The CDR3 loop reads CASRPETRTGELFF. As DNA, the CDR3 is TGTGCCAGCCGTCCCGAAACGAGGACCGGGGAGCTGTTTTTT. Combining the CDR3 with reference TRBV19 and TRBJ2-2 gives the whole variable domain DGGITQSPKYLFRKEGQNVTLSCEQNLNHDAMYWYRQDPGQGLRLIYYSQIVNDFQKGDIAEGYSVSREKKESFPLTVTSAQKNPTAFYLCASRPETRTGELFFGEGSRLTVL.

The rearrangement links TRBV6-5 to TRBJ1-2; D is uncertain. This CDR3 spans 15 amino acids. The V and J ends lost 6 bases and 8 bases respectively, with 22 bases between them. Per germline, CDR1 MNHEY and CDR2 SVGAGI. CDR3 sequence: CASSPSQVVGGGYTF. Here the CDR3 DNA reads TGTGCCAGCAGCCCGTCCCAGGTCGTGGGTGGGGGCTACACCTTC.

This chain links TRBV11-3 with TRBJ2-3; TRBD1 might be the D (6 bases). This CDR3 region has 13 residues. Germline CDR1 SGHNT, CDR2 YENEEA. V lost 8 bases and J lost 2, with 11 bases in between. The CDR3 protein is CASGTGNTDTQYF. In nucleotides, the CDR3 is TGTGCCAGCGGTACAGGGAACACAGATACGCAGTATTTT.

This chain connects TRBV30 to TRBJ2-2; 8 bases fit TRBD1. Trimming took 5 bases from V and 2 from J; bases not matched to a gene: 4. The CDR3 is 14 amino acids. CDR1 and CDR2 (germline): GTSNPN, SVGIG (reference sequence). This CDR3 reads CAWGGQENTGELFF. In DNA, the CDR3 is TGTGCCTGGGGGGGACAGGAAAACACCGGGGAGCTGTTTTTT.

The V gene is TRBV7-2, the J gene TRBJ2-5, with TRBD2 identical over 14 bases. Germline V lookup: CDR1 SGHTA, CDR2 FQGNSA. The ends lost 5 bases at V and 5 bases at J; junction bases unmatched: 7. There are 16 residues in the CDR3. The DNA for the CDR3 is TGTGCCAGCAGCCCGCGACTAGCGGGGGGGCATGAGACCCAGTACTTC. Translating gives CASSPRLAGGHETQYF.

This clone was observed once. CDR3 sequence: CASSQDSRGLNTIYF. The CDR3 DNA sequence: TGCGCCAGCAGCCAAGATTCACGAGGCTTAAACACCATATATTTT. The chain has TRBV4-3 and TRBJ1-3; D is ambiguous. The germline V gene encodes CDR1 LGHNA and CDR2 YSLEER. Deletions cut 0 bases from V and 6 bases from J, with 12 bases between. The CDR3 is 15 amino acids.

The chain carries TRBV10-3 and TRBJ2-7; a weak D match, TRBD2 (5 bases). Germline V gene sequence: CDR1 ENHRY, CDR2 SYGVKD. This CDR3 region has 12 residues. V shed 7 bases and J shed 7 bases, with 14 bases lying between them. CDR3 coding DNA: TGTGCCATCACTGATTCCCCGGGAGAGCAGTACTTC. Its translation is CAITDSPGEQYF.

This clone was observed once. This chain uses TRBV7-9 with TRBJ2-3, with 7 bases lining up with TRBD1. The CDR3 consists of 12 residues. V trimming: 5 bases; J trimming: 10 bases; junction bases outside the gene matches: 6. The germline V gene has CDR1 SEHNR and CDR2 FQNEAQ (reference sequence). Here the CDR3 reads CASSLDRAPQYF. CDR3 coding DNA: TGTGCCAGCAGCCTCGACAGGGCCCCGCAGTATTTT.

The gene calls are TRBV20-1 and TRBJ2-7; no clear D. Trimming removed 3 bases from V and 3 bases from J, with 6 bases in between. Germline values: CDR1 DFQATT, CDR2 SNEGSKA (reference sequence). The CDR3 consists of 11 residues. The CDR3 is CSARSGYEQYF. The DNA for the CDR3 is TGCAGTGCTAGGTCAGGCTACGAGCAGTACTTC.

This clone came up once. The chain joins TRBV25-1 to TRBJ2-5; possibly TRBD1 for D (6 bases). The CDR3 loop spans 14 amino acids. In germline, CDR1 is MGHDK, CDR2 SYGVNS. Trimming removed 5 bases at V and 2 bases at J, with 12 bases between. CDR3 nucleotides: TGTGCCAGCAGTAAGCTAGGACAGCAAGAGACCCAGTACTTC. Amino acids: CASSKLGQQETQYF.

V gene TRBV7-6 combines with J gene TRBJ2-7; 9 bases line up with TRBD1. The junction had 4 bases not matched to a gene; V was cut back by 3 bases and J by 1 base. Germline V lookup: CDR1 SGHVS, CDR2 FNYEAQ. The CDR3 sequence is 15 residues long. The CDR3 DNA follows: TGTGCCAGCAGCTTGGGGACAGGGCCGTCCTACGAGCAGTACTTC. Encoded protein: CASSLGTGPSYEQYF.